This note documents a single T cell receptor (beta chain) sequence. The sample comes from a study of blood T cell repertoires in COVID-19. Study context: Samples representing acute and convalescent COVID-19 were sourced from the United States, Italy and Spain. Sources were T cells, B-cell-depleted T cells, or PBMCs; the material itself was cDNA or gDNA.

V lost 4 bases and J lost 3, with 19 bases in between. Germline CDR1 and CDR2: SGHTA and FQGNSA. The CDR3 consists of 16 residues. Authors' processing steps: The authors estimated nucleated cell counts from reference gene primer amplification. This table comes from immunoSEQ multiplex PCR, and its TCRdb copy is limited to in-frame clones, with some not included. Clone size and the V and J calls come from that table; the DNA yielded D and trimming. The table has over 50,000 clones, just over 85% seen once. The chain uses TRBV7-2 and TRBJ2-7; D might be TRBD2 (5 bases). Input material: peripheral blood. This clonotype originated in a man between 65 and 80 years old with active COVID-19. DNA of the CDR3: TGTGCCAGCAGCTACTCTCCGGGATTCTCAAGCTACGAGCAGTACTTC. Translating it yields CASSYSPGFSSYEQYF. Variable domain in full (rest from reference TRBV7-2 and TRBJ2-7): GAGVSQSPSNKVTEKGKDVELRCDPISGHTALYWYRQSLGQGLEFLIYFQGNSAPDKSGLPSDRFSAERTGGSVSTLTIQRTQQEDSAVYLCASSYSPGFSSYEQYFGPGTRLTVT.